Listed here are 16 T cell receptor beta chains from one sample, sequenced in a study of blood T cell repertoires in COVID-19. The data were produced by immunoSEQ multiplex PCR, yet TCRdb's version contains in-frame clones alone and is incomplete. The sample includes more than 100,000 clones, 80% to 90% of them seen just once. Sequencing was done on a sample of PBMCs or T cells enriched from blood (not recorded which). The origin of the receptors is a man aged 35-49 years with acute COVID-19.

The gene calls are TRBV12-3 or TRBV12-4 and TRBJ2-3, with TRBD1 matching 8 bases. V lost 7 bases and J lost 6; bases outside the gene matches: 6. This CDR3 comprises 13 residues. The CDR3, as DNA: TGTGCCAGCACCGCCAGGGGGCGGGATACGCAGTATTTT. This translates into CASTARGRDTQYF.

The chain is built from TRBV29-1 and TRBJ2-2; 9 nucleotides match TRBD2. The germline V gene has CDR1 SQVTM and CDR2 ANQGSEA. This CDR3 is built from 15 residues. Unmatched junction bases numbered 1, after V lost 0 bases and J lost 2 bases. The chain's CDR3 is CSVEEGTSNTGELFF. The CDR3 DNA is TGCAGCGTTGAAGAAGGGACTAGCAACACCGGGGAGCTGTTTTTT.

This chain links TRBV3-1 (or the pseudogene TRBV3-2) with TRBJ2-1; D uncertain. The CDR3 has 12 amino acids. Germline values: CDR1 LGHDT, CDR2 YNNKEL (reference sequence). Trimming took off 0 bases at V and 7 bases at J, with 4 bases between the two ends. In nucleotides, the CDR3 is TGTGCCAGCAGCCAAGACCTAAATGAGCAGTTCTTC. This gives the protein CASSQDLNEQFF.

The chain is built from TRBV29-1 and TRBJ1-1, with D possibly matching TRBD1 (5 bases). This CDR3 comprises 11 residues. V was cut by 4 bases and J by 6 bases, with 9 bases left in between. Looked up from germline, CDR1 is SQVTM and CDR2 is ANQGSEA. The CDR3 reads CSVVTGPEAFF. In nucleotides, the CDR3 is TGCAGCGTTGTAACAGGCCCTGAAGCTTTCTTT.

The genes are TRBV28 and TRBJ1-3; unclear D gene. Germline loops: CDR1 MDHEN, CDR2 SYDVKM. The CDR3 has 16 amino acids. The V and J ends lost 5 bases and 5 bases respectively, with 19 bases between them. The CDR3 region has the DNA TGTGCCAGCAGTGGTATAACAACGACTATTCGAAACACCATATATTTT. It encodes CASSGITTTIRNTIYF.

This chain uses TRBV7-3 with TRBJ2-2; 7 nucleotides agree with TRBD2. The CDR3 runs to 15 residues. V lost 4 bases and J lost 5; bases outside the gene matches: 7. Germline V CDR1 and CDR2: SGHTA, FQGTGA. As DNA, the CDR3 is TGTGCCAGCAGCTCCGTTGGCGGGAGTACCGGGGAGCTGTTTTTT. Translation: CASSSVGGSTGELFF.

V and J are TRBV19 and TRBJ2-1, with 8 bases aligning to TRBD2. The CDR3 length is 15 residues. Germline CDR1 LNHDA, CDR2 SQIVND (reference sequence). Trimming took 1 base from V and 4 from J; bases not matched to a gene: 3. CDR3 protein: CASSIVAGLYNEQFF. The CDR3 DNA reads TGTGCCAGTAGTATAGTAGCGGGGCTATACAATGAGCAGTTCTTC.

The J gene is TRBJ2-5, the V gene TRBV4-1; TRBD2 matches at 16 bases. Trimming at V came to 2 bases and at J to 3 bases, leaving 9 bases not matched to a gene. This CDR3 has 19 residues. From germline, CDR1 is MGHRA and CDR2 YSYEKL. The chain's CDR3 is CASSQPEGLAGGLEETQYF. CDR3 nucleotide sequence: TGCGCCAGCAGCCAACCGGAGGGACTAGCGGGGGGGCTTGAAGAGACCCAGTACTTC.

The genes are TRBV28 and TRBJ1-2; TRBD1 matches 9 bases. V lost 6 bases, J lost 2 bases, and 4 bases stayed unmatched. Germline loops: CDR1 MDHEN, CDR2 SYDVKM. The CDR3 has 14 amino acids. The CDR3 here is CASRITGGNYGYTF. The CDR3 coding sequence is TGTGCCAGCAGGATAACAGGGGGCAACTATGGCTACACCTTC.

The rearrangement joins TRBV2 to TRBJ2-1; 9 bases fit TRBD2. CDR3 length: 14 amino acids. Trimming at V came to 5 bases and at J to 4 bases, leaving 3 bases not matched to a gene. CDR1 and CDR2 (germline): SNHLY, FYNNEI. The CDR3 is CASSPSGVYNEQFF. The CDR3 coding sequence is TGTGCCAGCAGTCCTAGCGGGGTTTACAATGAGCAGTTCTTC.

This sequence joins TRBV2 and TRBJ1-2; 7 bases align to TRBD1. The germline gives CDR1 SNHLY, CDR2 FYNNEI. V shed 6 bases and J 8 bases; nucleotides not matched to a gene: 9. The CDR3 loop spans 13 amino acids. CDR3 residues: CASSQEGARGYTF. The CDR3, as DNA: TGTGCCAGCAGCCAGGAGGGGGCTAGAGGCTACACCTTC.

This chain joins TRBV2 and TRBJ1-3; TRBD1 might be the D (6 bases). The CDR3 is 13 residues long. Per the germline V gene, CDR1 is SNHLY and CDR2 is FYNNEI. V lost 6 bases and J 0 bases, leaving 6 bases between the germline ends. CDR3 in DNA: TGTGCCAGCAGGGACAGCTCTGGAAACACCATATATTTT. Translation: CASRDSSGNTIYF.

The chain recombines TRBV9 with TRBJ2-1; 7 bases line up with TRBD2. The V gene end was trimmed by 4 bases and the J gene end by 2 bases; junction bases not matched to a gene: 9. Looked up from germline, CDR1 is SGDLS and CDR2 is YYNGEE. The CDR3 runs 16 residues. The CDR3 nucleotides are TGTGCCAGCAGCAAACTCGAGCGGGACCCCTACAATGAGCAGTTCTTC. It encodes CASSKLERDPYNEQFF.

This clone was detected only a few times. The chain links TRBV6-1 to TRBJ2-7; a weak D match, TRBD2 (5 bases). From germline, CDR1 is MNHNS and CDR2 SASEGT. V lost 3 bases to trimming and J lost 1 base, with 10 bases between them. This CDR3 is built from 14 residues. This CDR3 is CASSDEGPSYEQYF. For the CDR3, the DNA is TGTGCCAGCAGTGATGAGGGCCCGTCCTACGAGCAGTACTTC.

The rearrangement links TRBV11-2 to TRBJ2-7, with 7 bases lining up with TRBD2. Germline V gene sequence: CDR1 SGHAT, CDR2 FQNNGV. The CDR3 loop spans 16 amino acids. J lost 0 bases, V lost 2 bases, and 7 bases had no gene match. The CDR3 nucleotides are TGTGCCAGCAGCTTAAGAGCGGGACCCTACTCCTACGAGCAGTACTTC. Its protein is CASSLRAGPYSYEQYF.

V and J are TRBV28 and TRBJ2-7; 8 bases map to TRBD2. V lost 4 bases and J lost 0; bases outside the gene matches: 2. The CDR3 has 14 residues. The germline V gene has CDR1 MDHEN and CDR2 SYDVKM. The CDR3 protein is CASSSGGSSYEQYF. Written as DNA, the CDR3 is TGTGCCAGCAGTTCGGGAGGGAGCTCCTACGAGCAGTACTTC.